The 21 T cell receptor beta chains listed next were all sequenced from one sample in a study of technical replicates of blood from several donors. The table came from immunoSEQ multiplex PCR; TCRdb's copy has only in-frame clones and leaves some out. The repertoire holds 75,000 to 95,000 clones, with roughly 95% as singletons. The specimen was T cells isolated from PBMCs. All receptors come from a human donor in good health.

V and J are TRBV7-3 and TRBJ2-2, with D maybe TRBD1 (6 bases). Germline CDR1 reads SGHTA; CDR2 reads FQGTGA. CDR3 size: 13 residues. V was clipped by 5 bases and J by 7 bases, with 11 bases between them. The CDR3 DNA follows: TGTGCCAGCAGCCAGTGGACAGACGGGGAGCTGTTTTTT. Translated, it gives CASSQWTDGELFF.

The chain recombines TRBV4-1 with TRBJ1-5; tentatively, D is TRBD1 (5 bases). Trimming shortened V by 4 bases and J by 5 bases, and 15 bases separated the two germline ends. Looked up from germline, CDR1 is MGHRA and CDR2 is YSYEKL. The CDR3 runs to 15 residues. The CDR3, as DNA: TGCGCCAGCAGCCTTCAGGTAGGGGATTATCAGCCCCAGCATTTT. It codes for CASSLQVGDYQPQHF.

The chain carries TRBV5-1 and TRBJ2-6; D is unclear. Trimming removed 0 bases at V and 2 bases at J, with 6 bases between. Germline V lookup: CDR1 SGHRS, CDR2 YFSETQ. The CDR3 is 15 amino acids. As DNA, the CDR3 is TGCGCCAGCAGCTTGGCGCCGGCTGGGGCCAACGTCCTGACTTTC. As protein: CASSLAPAGANVLTF.

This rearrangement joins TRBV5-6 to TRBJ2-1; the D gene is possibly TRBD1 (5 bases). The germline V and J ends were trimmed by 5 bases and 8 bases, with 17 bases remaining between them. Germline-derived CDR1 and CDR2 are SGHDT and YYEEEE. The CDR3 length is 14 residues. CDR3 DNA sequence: TGTGCCAGCAGTGCGTGGCAGGGAAACCATGAGCAGTTCTTC. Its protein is CASSAWQGNHEQFF.

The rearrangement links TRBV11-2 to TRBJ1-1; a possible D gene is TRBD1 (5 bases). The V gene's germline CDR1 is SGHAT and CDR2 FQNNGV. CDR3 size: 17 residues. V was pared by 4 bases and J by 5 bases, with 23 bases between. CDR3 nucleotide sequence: TGTGCCAGCAGCTCTATAAAGAAAACGACCCCAGGGACTGAAGCTTTCTTT. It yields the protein CASSSIKKTTPGTEAFF.

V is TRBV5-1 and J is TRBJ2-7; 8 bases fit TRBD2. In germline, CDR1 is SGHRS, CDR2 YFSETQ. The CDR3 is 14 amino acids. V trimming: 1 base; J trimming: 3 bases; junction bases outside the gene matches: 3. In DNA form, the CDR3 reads TGCGCCAGCAGCTTGTCCGGGAGGGACTACGAGCAGTACTTC. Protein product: CASSLSGRDYEQYF.

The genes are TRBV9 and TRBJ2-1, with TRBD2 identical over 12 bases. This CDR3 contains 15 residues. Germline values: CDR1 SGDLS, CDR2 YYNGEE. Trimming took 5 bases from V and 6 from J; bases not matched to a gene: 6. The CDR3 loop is CASSETSGSLNEQFF. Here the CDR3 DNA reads TGTGCCAGCAGTGAGACTAGCGGGAGCCTCAATGAGCAGTTCTTC.

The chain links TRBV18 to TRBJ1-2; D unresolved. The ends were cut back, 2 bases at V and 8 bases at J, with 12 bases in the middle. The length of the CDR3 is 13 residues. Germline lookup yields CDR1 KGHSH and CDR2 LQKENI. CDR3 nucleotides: TGTGCCAGCTCACCAGGACTAGGAGGCGGCTACACCTTC. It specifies CASSPGLGGGYTF.

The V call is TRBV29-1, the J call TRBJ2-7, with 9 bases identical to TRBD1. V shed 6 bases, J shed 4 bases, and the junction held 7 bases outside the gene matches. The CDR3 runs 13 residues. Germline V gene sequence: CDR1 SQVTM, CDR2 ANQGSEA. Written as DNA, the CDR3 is TGCAGCGTAACTCCGGGACAGGGTTACGAGCAGTACTTC. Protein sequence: CSVTPGQGYEQYF.

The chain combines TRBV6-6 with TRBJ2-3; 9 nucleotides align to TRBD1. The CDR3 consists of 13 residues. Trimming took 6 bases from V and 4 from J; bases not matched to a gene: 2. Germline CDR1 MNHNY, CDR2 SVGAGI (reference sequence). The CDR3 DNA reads TGTGCCAGCAGGGGGGACAGGGCAGATACGCAGTATTTT. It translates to CASRGDRADTQYF.

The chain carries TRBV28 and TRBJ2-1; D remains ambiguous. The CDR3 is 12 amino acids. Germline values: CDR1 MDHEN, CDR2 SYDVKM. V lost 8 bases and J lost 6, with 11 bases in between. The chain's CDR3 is CASPGRSNEQFF. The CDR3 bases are TGTGCCAGCCCCGGTAGAAGCAATGAGCAGTTCTTC.

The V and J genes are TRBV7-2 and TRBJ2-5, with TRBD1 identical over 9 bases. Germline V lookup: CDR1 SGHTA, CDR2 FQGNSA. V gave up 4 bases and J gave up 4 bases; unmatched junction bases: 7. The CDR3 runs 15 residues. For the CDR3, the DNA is TGTGCCAGCAGCTCGGGACAGGGAATCGCAGAGACCCAGTACTTC. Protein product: CASSSGQGIAETQYF.

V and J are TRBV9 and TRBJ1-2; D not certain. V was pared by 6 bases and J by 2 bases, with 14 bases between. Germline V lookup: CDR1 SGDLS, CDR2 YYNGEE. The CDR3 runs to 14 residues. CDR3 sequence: CASNSGAINYGYTF. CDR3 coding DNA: TGTGCCAGCAACTCGGGTGCGATCAACTATGGCTACACCTTC.

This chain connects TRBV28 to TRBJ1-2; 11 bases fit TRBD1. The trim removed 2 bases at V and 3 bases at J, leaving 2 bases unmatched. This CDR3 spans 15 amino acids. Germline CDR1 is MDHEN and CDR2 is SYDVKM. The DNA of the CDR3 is TGTGCCAGCAGTTTACCGGGACAGGGGGACTATGGCTACACCTTC. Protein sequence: CASSLPGQGDYGYTF.

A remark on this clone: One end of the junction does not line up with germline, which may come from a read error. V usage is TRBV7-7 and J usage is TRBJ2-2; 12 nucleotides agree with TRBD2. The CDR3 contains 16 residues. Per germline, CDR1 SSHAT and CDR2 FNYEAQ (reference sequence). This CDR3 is CASSPTSGRSTGELFF. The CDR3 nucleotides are TGTGCTAGCAGCCCGACTAGCGGGAGAAGCACCGGGGAGCTGTTTTTT.

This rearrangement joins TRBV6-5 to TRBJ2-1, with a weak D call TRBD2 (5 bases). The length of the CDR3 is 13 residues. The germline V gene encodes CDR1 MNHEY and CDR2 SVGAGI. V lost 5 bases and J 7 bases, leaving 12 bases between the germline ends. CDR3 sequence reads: CASSLTRGNEQFF. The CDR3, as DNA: TGTGCCAGCAGTCTCACGCGAGGGAATGAGCAGTTCTTC.

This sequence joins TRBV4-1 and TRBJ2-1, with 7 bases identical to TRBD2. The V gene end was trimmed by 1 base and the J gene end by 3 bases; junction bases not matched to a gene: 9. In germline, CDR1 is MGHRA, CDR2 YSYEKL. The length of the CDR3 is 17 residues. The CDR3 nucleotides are TGCGCCAGCAGCCAAGCTGTTCTAGGCGGGAGCTACAATGAGCAGTTCTTC. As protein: CASSQAVLGGSYNEQFF.

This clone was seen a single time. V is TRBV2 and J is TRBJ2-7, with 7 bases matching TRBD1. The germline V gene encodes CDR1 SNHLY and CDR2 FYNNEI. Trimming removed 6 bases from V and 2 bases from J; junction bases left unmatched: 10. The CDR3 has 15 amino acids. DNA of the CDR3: TGTGCCAGCAGCCAAGGGGGCAGGGCAACCTACGAGCAGTACTTC. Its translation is CASSQGGRATYEQYF.

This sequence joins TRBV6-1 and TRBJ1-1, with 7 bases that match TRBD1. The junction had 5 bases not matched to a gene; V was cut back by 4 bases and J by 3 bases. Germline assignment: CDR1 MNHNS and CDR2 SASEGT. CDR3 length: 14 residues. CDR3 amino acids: CASSVQGIDTEAFF. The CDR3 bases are TGTGCCAGCAGTGTACAGGGGATCGACACTGAAGCTTTCTTT.

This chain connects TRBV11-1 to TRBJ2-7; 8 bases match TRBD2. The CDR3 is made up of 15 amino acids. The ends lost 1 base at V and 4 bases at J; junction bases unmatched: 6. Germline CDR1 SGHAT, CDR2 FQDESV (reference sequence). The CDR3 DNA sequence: TGTGCCAGCAGCTTAGGTTATAGCGGGACTTACGAGCAGTACTTC. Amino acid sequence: CASSLGYSGTYEQYF.

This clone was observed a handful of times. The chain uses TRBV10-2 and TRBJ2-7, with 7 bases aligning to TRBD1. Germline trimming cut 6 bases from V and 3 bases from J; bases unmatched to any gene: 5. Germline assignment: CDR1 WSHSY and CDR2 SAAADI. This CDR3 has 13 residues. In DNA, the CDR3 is TGCGCCAGCAGAGAGGGACAGAGCTACGAGCAGTACTTC. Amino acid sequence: CASREGQSYEQYF.